This TCR beta chain was sequenced during a study of cytomegalovirus exposure and HLA in healthy donors (dated by TCRdb to 2015 to 2018). In terms of the full investigation: In an earlier analysis of fewer than 750 of the donors, less than 350 Gb of sequence data and some 100 million unique TCR beta sequences from about 179 million T cells were reported. The T cell repertoires of 666 subjects were profiled by immunosequencing and related to cytomegalovirus serostatus. An early release covering roughly 580 HLA-typed donors comprised roughly 300 gigabases of sequencing data and roughly 85 million unique TCR sequences. To decide whether each TCR beta V gene segment behaved as functional or pseudogenic, an earlier analysis of 587 of the donors relied on high-throughput TCR beta sequencing. The later analysis used no new phenotypic data to find candidate immune exposures, relying instead on TCR beta sequences and their occurrence across donors. Besides the first cohort of roughly 660 subjects, a separate validation cohort made up of roughly 120 different subjects was used. On average, roughly 240,000 unique TCR beta nucleotide sequences were sequenced per donor among a few hundred genotyped donors of the cohort, with roughly 19% of those sequences being non-productive. Roughly five DR-DQ haplotypes were treated as single units for association and clustering because of strong linkage in the cohort. The study combined high-throughput TCR immunosequencing, statistical association of individual TCRs with disease status, and machine learning to predict cytomegalovirus infection status. Donor age, sex, ethnicity and CMV serostatus were compiled alongside the repertoire data. In a later analysis, previously published TCR beta repertoires from more than 500 donors were re-analyzed and high-resolution HLA genotyping was added so that TCR occurrence patterns could be studied. Typing coverage varied by locus: roughly 629-630 donors for A, B, C, DRB1 and DQB1; more than 500 for DQA1; nearly 610 for DPA1; some 470 for DPB1. The study was designed to test whether signatures of past pathogen exposure could be identified by cataloging public T cell receptors. Every discovery cohort repertoire had been produced on one sequencing platform. In a later genetic analysis, genome-wide SNP genotypes for about 65% of the 666 donors were used, and that subset was treated as a discovery cohort. Both class I and class II loci were covered by HLA typing, at four-digit resolution. Of the roughly 390 genotyped donors, roughly 80% were placed in the genetic ancestry cluster associated with self-reported Caucasian donors.

As concerns this clone: This receptor's antigen is unknown. No much larger clonotype is one base removed from it; base qualities were not supplied.

Libraries were made using the immunoSEQ multiplex PCR assay. For the multiplex PCR, a mixture combining 60 forward primers for TCR Vbeta segments and 13 reverse primers for TCR Jbeta segments was used. Amplification of the CDR3 region of rearranged TCR beta genes was performed with a multiplex PCR assay on genomic DNA. On the Illumina HiSeq System, the amplified TCR beta libraries were sequenced as 87-base-pair reads. Concerning the study's data processing: In a later analysis, 80 million or so unique TCR beta chains were counted across the roughly 670 repertoires, and around 10 million of these chains were shared by at least two donors. To remove PCR and sequencing errors, raw reads were error-corrected and collapsed into unique sequences using a nearest-neighbor algorithm that merged closely related sequences. To assign V, D and J gene segments, CDR3 sequences were aligned to IMGT reference sequences. Each retained sequence needed at least a six-nucleotide match to both a V gene segment and a J gene segment. A rearrangement was called productive if the CDR3 had no stop codons and remained in frame with V and J, and every other rearrangement was called non-productive. CDR3 was defined according to IMGT convention as the region running from the second conserved V-encoded cysteine to the conserved J-encoded phenylalanine. The earlier analysis of 450 to 750 of the donors excluded any sequence lacking an unambiguous match to a single V gene segment. In an earlier analysis of 587 of the donors, V segments were called functional above 56.7% productive rearrangements and were called segregating when the between-donor standard deviation exceeded 5%. A statistical classification framework was built for diagnosing cytomegalovirus status from the catalog of TCR beta chain sequences. V and J gene assignment, in a later analysis, came from comparing TCR nucleotide sequences with IMGT/GENE-DB human TR gene sequences. In a later analysis, CDR3 sequences and most-parsimonious VDJ recombination scenarios were assigned using the TCRdist pipeline. A later analysis defined each TCR beta chain by its CDR3 amino acid sequence plus V-gene family, and excluded reads lacking a unique V-gene family. To address suspected cross-contamination and a sequencing artifact, a later analysis removed 550 to 750 highly shared, low-generation-probability nucleotide sequences. A later analysis calculated a clonal expansion index for each public chain from normalized within-repertoire ranks of inferred template counts. Generation probabilities in a later analysis came from a VDJ recombination model fitted to out-of-frame rearrangements, and those results were checked against IGoR. A later analysis scored TCR-TCR, TCR-HLA and TCR-CMV co-occurrence with hypergeometric tests, applying a repertoire-size bias correction to TCR pairs. In a later analysis, false discovery rates were estimated by permuting HLA or CMV assignments 20 times. In a later analysis, co-occurring TCRs were grouped using DBSCAN, with TCRdist sequence similarity added in when clustering inside HLA-allele-positive subsets. Co-occurrence clustering excluded repertoires with fewer than 30,000 or more than 120,000 public chains, plus five with anomalous nucleotide sharing. TCRdb took this table from immuneACCESS and kept in-frame rearrangements with V and J called. Such tables lack part of the clones; where checked against another copy, unresolved V genes explain under half of the gap, and the rest is unexplained. The V and J calls and clone size were taken over from that table, and D and trimming were inferred from the DNA. This sample has under 200,000 clones in its table, and nearly 80% of those were observed once. Of the sample, about 6% falls within the top ten clones.

The cohort consisted of some 730 healthy bone marrow donors. At the time of sampling, all cohort members were nominally healthy, though unrecorded immune exposures were likely present. The donor was CMV seropositive and was included in the group of about 290 seropositive cohort members. Every donor gave a peripheral blood sample, and the peripheral blood mononuclear cells from that sample were used for TCR beta sequencing. Genomic DNA was extracted from the blood cell samples with the Qiagen DNeasy Blood Extraction Kit. Summary of the overall study and its limitations: Broadly in line with IMGT annotations, most TCR beta V segments showed up in productive rearrangements about 87% or about 30% of the time in an earlier analysis of approximately 600 of the donors. Correlated functional status among segregating V segments might reflect linkage disequilibrium, but an unknown experimental factor could not be ruled out. The 87-base-pair reads could not distinguish some IMGT-functional V segments, including TRBV6-2 and TRBV6-3, so those segments were excluded. In a later genetic analysis, a missense DCLRE1C variant was associated with V-gene and J-gene trimming of TCR beta chains, and the association was replicated in an independent cohort. At a false discovery rate of 0.05, a later analysis linked around 15,000 TCR beta sequences to specific HLA alleles. HLA typing was unavailable for some donors at each locus, so association tests used only the typed subset. In a later analysis, HLA-associated TCR beta chains were found to be more clonally expanded and to have lower generation probabilities than equally common non-associated chains. A further reported finding was that TCR beta sequences accurately predicted the HLA-A and HLA-B alleles for most subjects in the first cohort. The classifier was reported to diagnose cytomegalovirus status with high specificity and sensitivity in both the original cohort and the validation cohort. CMV serostatus was the only immune exposure information available for the cohort. In this cohort, only TCR beta chains were sequenced, and detectable features were limited by the absence of alpha or paired-chain data. A few of the identified cytomegalovirus-associated TCR beta chains were confirmed in vitro to be specific for cytomegalovirus antigens. The earlier analysis of a few hundred of the donors excluded 15 to 20 rarely observed V segments, including chromosome 9 orphons, because counts were too low. The sequencing pipeline was judged likely to have produced a cluster of highly shared sequence variants as a technical artifact. Across donors, most TCR sequences were observed very rarely, whereas some public TCRs were present in many individuals. In a later analysis, several top co-occurrence clusters were reported to appear linked to parvovirus B19, influenza, CMV and Epstein-Barr virus. Strong co-occurrence of HLA alleles, especially DR and DQ, made assigning TCR associations to individual alleles difficult. According to a later analysis, most CMV-associated TCR beta chains appeared to be HLA-restricted, and the HLA associations seemed to be driven largely by CMV exposure. In the study, about 150 TCR beta chains were listed as associated with cytomegalovirus. A later genetic analysis reported fewer N-insertions in productive TCRs among donors in an Asian-associated ancestry cluster than the approximately 670-donor mean. It was suggested by the authors that the approach could potentially be generalized to other disease states and immunological phenotypes. Roughly uniform sequencing depth across donors was assumed in presence/absence analyses, although this assumption may not hold. According to a later analysis, TCR association rates differed among HLA loci, with DRB1 alleles showing the most associated TCRs and HLA-C alleles showing the fewest.

Between the V and J ends, shortened by 1 base and 4 bases respectively, the junction contains 13 bases. CDR1 and CDR2, per the germline V gene, are LGHNA and YNFKEQ. The CDR3 numbers 15 residues from cysteine through phenylalanine. The DNA shown is the 45-base CDR3, in frame from base 1. What was sequenced was PBMCs. The chain is assembled from TRBV4-2 and TRBJ1-1; confidence is insufficient to name the D gene. The sequence derives from a woman aged 30 to 39 in good health and CMV-seropositive. The DNA sequence follows: TGTGCCAGCAGCCAAGTCGGAGGAGAGGGCACTGAAGCTTTCTTT. This gives the protein CASSQVGGEGTEAFF.